The rows below give T cell receptor beta chains drawn from one sample of a study of Graves' ophthalmopathy and Graves' hyperthyroidism. TCRdb analysed the multiplex PCR reads with MiXCR anew, one entry per CDR3 protein. Of some 520,000 distinct CDR3 sequences detected, roughly 14% appear once; the ten largest clones hold approximately 9.8%. Sequenced: blood. Receptor source: a woman in her 30s with Graves' ophthalmopathy. The CDR3 runs from the conserved cysteine through the conserved F or W. The order of the fields is V gene, D gene, CDR3 length, J gene, clone size, CDR3 protein, CDR3 DNA. D genes are given only for firm matches. Clone size is not always given. Where it is, it says once, few, many or a class for expanded clones.

TRBV20-1	NA	15	TRBJ1-5	NA	CSASTRGLTNQPQHF	TGCAGTGCTAGTACCCGGGGGCTGACTAATCAGCCCCAGCATTTT
TRBV2	NA	14	TRBJ1-1	many	CASSEAAGSTEAFF	TGTGCCAGCAGTGAAGCAGCAGGGAGCACTGAAGCTTTCTTT
TRBV10-3	TRBD2	15	TRBJ2-2	many	CAISGSSGTFGELFF	TGTGCCATCAGTGGGTCTAGCGGGACTTTCGGGGAGCTGTTTTTT
TRBV12-3/TRBV12-4	NA	11	TRBJ1-1	NA	CASSSFNEAFF	TGTGCCAGCAGTTCCTTCAACGAAGCTTTCTTT
TRBV6-1	TRBD2	13	TRBJ2-5	many	CASSGLAGETQYF	TGTGCCAGCAGTGGCCTAGCGGGGGAGACCCAGTACTTC
TRBV7-9	NA	14	TRBJ1-2	many	CASSLGPLNYGYTF	TGTGCCAGCAGCTTAGGCCCACTCAACTATGGCTACACCTTC
TRBV7-9	TRBD1	12	TRBJ1-1	few	CASSLSGTAAFF	TGTGCCAGCAGCTTATCCGGGACAGCCGCTTTCTTT
TRBV19	NA	15	TRBJ2-3	few	CASSPRLGSTDTQYF	TGTGCCAGTAGTCCCCGGCTAGGGAGCACAGATACGCAGTATTTT
TRBV6-1	NA	14	TRBJ1-2	NA	CASSRRGREKGYTF	TGTGCCAGCAGTCGCCGGGGCAGGGAGAAAGGCTACACCTTC
TRBV30	NA	13	TRBJ1-6	many	CAWSDGGFGSLHF	TGTGCCTGGAGTGACGGGGGTTTCGGGTCCCTCCACTTT
TRBV7-2	NA	14	TRBJ2-4	NA	CASSFLFGGDIQYF	TGTGCCAGCAGCTTCCTCTTCGGGGGTGACATTCAGTACTTC
TRBV10-3	TRBD1	15	TRBJ2-7	many	CAISEGQGELGEQYF	TGTGCCATCAGTGAAGGACAGGGAGAATTGGGAGAGCAGTACTTC
TRBV6-1	NA	14	TRBJ2-2	NA	CASASGQRTGELFF	TGTGCCAGTGCTTCGGGTCAGAGGACCGGGGAGCTGTTTTTT
TRBV29-1	NA	11	TRBJ2-7	many	CSAKGSGEQYF	TGCAGCGCCAAAGGTAGTGGCGAGCAGTACTTC
TRBV6-1	NA	11	TRBJ2-7	NA	CARDAFYEQYF	TGTGCCAGGGATGCTTTCTACGAGCAGTACTTC
TRBV14	NA	17	TRBJ1-2	few	CASSQDLLRGSVDGYTF	TGTGCCAGCAGCCAAGACCTACTCAGGGGTAGTGTGGATGGCTACACCTTC
TRBV29-1	TRBD1	15	TRBJ2-7	NA	CSVEDYTGGSDEQYF	TGCAGCGTTGAAGATTACACAGGGGGCAGTGACGAGCAGTACTTC